This is a list of T cell receptor beta chains from one sample in a study of vaccination and CD4 T cells after COVID-19. No antigen has been identified for these receptors. TCRdb passed the PCR reads through MiXCR, listing each CDR3 protein once. The sample includes roughly 6,900 distinct CDR3 sequences, around three quarters of them seen just once. Sequenced: CD4+ T cells from blood, cultured in vitro. These TCRs come from a human donor who had recovered from COVID-19. The CDR3 runs from the conserved cysteine through the conserved F or W. The order of the fields is D gene, V gene, CDR3 length, J gene, clone size, CDR3 DNA, CDR3 protein. The D gene is left open where the match is weak. The size entry is marked missing in some rows and otherwise reads once, few, many or a size class.

TRBD2,TRBV19,17,TRBJ2-1,.,TGTGCCAGTAGTATTTCCTTCGGACTAGCGGCCTACAATGAGCAGTTCTTC,CASSISFGLAAYNEQFF
TRBD1,TRBV20-1,17,TRBJ1-1,.,TGCAGTGCTAGAGATCTGTACAGGGGGCTCTACGGGACTGAAGCTTTCTTT,CSARDLYRGLYGTEAFF
TRBD1,TRBV2,14,TRBJ1-2,.,TGTGCCAGCAGTCTACAGGAGGGGGCCAGGGGCTACACCTTC,CASSLQEGARGYTF
.,TRBV12-3/TRBV12-4,15,TRBJ1-1,.,TGTGCCAGCAGCCTGACGGCCACCCTGAACACTGAAGCTTTCTTT,CASSLTATLNTEAFF
.,TRBV6-5,15,TRBJ1-5,.,TGTGCCAGCAGTTACCGCATAGGGCTACACCAGCCCCAGCATTTT,CASSYRIGLHQPQHF
.,TRBV19,14,TRBJ2-5,once,TGTGCCAGTAGTATAGGGGGCGGCCAAGAGACCCAGTACTTC,CASSIGGGQETQYF
.,TRBV7-6,14,TRBJ2-2,once,TGTGCCAGCAGCTCTACAACGAACACCGGGGAGCTGTTTTTT,CASSSTTNTGELFF
.,TRBV28,11,TRBJ1-6,once,TGTGCCAGCAGGTACAATTCACCCCTCCACTTT,CASRYNSPLHF
TRBD1,TRBV7-2,15,TRBJ2-6,.,TGTGCCAGCAGCCTACAGGGGGCTGGGGCCAACGTCCTGACTTTC,CASSLQGAGANVLTF
.,TRBV6-1,12,TRBJ1-6,.,TGTGCCAGCAGCCCAGATAATTCACCCCTCCACTTT,CASSPDNSPLHF
.,TRBV20-1,14,TRBJ2-7,.,TGCAGTGCGGTGGACTTCGCCGCCGCGTACGAGCAGTACTTC,CSAVDFAAAYEQYF
.,TRBV20-1,13,TRBJ1-5,few,TGCAGTGCTAGAGCACGGGGGGATCAGCCCCAGCATTTT,CSARARGDQPQHF
.,TRBV6-5,16,TRBJ2-7,.,TGTGCCAGCAGTTACTCGGCGTCGACTAGGGATTACGAGCAGTACTTC,CASSYSASTRDYEQYF
.,TRBV20-1,11,TRBJ1-2,.,TGCAGTGCCCCAAACGGGGAAGGCTACACCTTC,CSAPNGEGYTF
TRBD2,TRBV27,15,TRBJ2-2,.,TGTGCCAGCAATCCTAGCGGGAGGATCACCGGGGAGCTGTTTTTT,CASNPSGRITGELFF
.,TRBV15,15,TRBJ1-2,few,TGTGCCACCTCTTTAAAGACTGAACCTAACTATGGCTACACCTTC,CATSLKTEPNYGYTF
TRBD1,TRBV5-1,13,TRBJ1-1,.,TGCGCCAGCAGCTCCCAGGGGGCGCGGGATGCTTTCTTT,CASSSQGARDAFF
TRBD2,TRBV6-2/TRBV6-3,14,TRBJ2-5,.,TGTGCCAGCGGTAGCGGGGGGGCAGCGGCGACCCAGTACTTC,CASGSGGAAATQYF
.,TRBV11-2,15,TRBJ1-6,once,TGTGCCAGCACCGCCGGGAGCTCCTATAATTCACCCCTCCACTTT,CASTAGSSYNSPLHF
.,TRBV7-8,16,TRBJ2-2,.,TGTGCCAGCAGCTTAGCCCTCCAAGAACTCACCGGGGAGCTGTTTTTT,CASSLALQELTGELFF
.,TRBV27,14,TRBJ2-2,once,TGTGCCAGCAGTTTAGAGGCTCGCCCCGGGGAGCTGTTTTTT,CASSLEARPGELFF
.,TRBV6-2/TRBV6-3,15,TRBJ1-1,.,TGTGCCAGCAGTTACTCGACTATCGGAATAGGTGAAGCTTTCTTT,CASSYSTIGIGEAFF
.,TRBV7-9,16,TRBJ1-1,.,TGTGCCAGCAGCCCCGGGAAGGGGAGTATGAACACTGAAGCTTTCTTT,CASSPGKGSMNTEAFF
.,TRBV20-1,16,TRBJ2-1,.,TGCAGTGCTAGTGGGGGGGCTAGCGGCGGTTACAATGAGCAGTTCTTC,CSASGGASGGYNEQFF
.,TRBV12-3/TRBV12-4,12,TRBJ1-4,.,TGTGCCAGCAGTTTACAGGGGGAAAAACTGTTTTTT,CASSLQGEKLFF
TRBD1,TRBV6-4,16,TRBJ1-5,.,TGTGCCAGCAGTGGGCCGGACAGGGGTGAGTGGCAGCCCCAGCATTTT,CASSGPDRGEWQPQHF
.,TRBV20-1,15,TRBJ1-6,.,TGCAGTGCGGAAGGGCCGATGGTCGGGTCTTCACCCCTCCACTTT,CSAEGPMVGSSPLHF
.,TRBV7-8,14,TRBJ1-2,medium-sized,TGTGCCAGCAGCTTAGCAGGGGGATTGGATGGCTACACCTTC,CASSLAGGLDGYTF
TRBD1,TRBV5-6,18,TRBJ1-2,.,TGTGCCAGCAGCCCCCGGGGGGGCCGACAGGGGAGTAGCTATGGCTACACCTTC,CASSPRGGRQGSSYGYTF
TRBD1,TRBV2,15,TRBJ1-1,.,TGTGCCAGCAGGCGACAGGGTTTGCTGAACACTGAAGCTTTCTTT,CASRRQGLLNTEAFF
.,TRBV2,17,TRBJ1-5,few,TGTGCCAGCAGTGAAAAGAAGGACTTCTTTAGCAATCAGCCCCAGCATTTT,CASSEKKDFFSNQPQHF
.,TRBV6-5,17,TRBJ2-4,large,TGTGCCAGCAGTTACTTCTGGGGCGAGGGGGCCAAAAACATTCAGTACTTC,CASSYFWGEGAKNIQYF
TRBD1,TRBV28,15,TRBJ1-5,.,TGTGCCAGCAGCCCCACAGGGGCCTTCAATCAGCCCCAGCATTTT,CASSPTGAFNQPQHF
.,TRBV7-9,12,TRBJ1-2,.,TGTGCCAGCAGCGTCAACAGCTATGGCTACACCTTC,CASSVNSYGYTF
.,TRBV7-2,15,TRBJ1-2,.,TGTGCCAGCATTCCGGAACCGACAGTCTACTATGGCTACACCTTC,CASIPEPTVYYGYTF
TRBD2,TRBV20-1,12,TRBJ2-7,.,TGCAGGGCCCGGGAAGCGGGAGACGAGCAGTACTTC,CRAREAGDEQYF
TRBD1,TRBV28,14,TRBJ1-5,.,TGTGCCAGCAGTTTGCACAGGGGGAATCAGCCCCAGCATTTT,CASSLHRGNQPQHF
.,TRBV6-1,13,TRBJ1-5,.,TGTGCCAGCGTTGACAGGTTCAATCAGCCCCAGCATTTT,CASVDRFNQPQHF
.,TRBV12-3/TRBV12-4,14,TRBJ2-7,few,TGTGCCAGCAGTTTCGACAGAGGAGCCTACGAGCAGTACTTC,CASSFDRGAYEQYF
.,TRBV7-3,18,TRBJ2-1,few,TGTGCCAGCAGCTTAGCCGGAGGGGGGACCATCTCTTACAATGAGCAGTTCTTC,CASSLAGGGTISYNEQFF
.,TRBV6-1,14,TRBJ1-5,.,TGTGCCAGCAGCCGAAGAGGGGGCAATCAGCCCCAGCATTTT,CASSRRGGNQPQHF
.,TRBV5-1,15,TRBJ2-1,.,TGCGCCAGCAGGGCTCCTAGCGACCCCTACAATGAGCAGTTCTTC,CASRAPSDPYNEQFF
.,TRBV20-1,16,TRBJ1-5,.,TGCAGTGCTAGAGGTCGACAGGCTGAAGGCAATCAGCCCCAGCATTTT,CSARGRQAEGNQPQHF
.,TRBV7-8,14,TRBJ1-5,.,TGTGCCAGCAGCTCCCCCAGGGAGAATCAGCCCCAGCATTTT,CASSSPRENQPQHF
TRBD1,TRBV28,13,TRBJ1-2,once,TGTGCCAGCGACCAGGGGGCTGGCTATGGCTACACCTTC,CASDQGAGYGYTF
.,TRBV6-1,16,TRBJ1-2,few,TGTGCCAGCAGTGAAGCGGTAGGGGTTTTAGGTAGGGGCTACACCTTC,CASSEAVGVLGRGYTF
.,TRBV6-2/TRBV6-3,12,TRBJ1-3,.,TGTGCCATTTCGTTCTCTGGAAACACCATATATTTT,CAISFSGNTIYF
TRBD2,TRBV24-1,18,TRBJ2-1,.,TGTGCCACCAGTGGTTCAAGCGGGACTCGTAGGTTCGTCGACGAGCAGTTCTTC,CATSGSSGTRRFVDEQFF
TRBD1,TRBV12-3/TRBV12-4,18,TRBJ2-6,.,TGTGCCAGCAGTCGACGGGACAGGGGGCTTTCTGGGGCCAACGTCCTGACTTTC,CASSRRDRGLSGANVLTF
.,TRBV6-5,14,TRBJ1-2,.,TGTGCCAGCAGTTACTCGAGGGGGGAATATGGCTACACCTTC,CASSYSRGEYGYTF
TRBD1,TRBV15,15,TRBJ1-1,.,TGTGCCACCAGCAGGGGGACAGGGCTAGGAACTGAAGCTTTCTTT,CATSRGTGLGTEAFF
.,TRBV20-1,12,TRBJ2-5,.,TGCAGTGCTGACGTCCCCCAAGAGACCCAGTACTTC,CSADVPQETQYF
TRBD1,TRBV5-8,15,TRBJ1-1,.,TGTGCCAGCAGCAAACGGGACAGGGGGTTAACTGAAGCTTTCTTT,CASSKRDRGLTEAFF